This TCR beta chain was obtained from a study of human T cells and chemical hapten exposure. This clonotype has ten or more counts. The germline V and J ends were trimmed by 2 bases and 7 bases, with 18 bases remaining between them. The CDR3 is 16 residues long. Time point defined: patch test 1, 2 weeks after DPC sensitization. Regarding treatment: therapeutic diphenylcyclopropenone sensitization with weekly scalp DPC. TCRdb called the RACE reads again in MiXCR, with one record for every CDR3 protein. The sample lists some 79,000 distinct CDR3 sequences; about 7.5% were seen once. This TCR was recovered from a woman under 40 with alopecia areata. Some clones in this sample may be carry-over from other donors' samples. This material consisted of whole blood, taken in connection with sensitization to the hapten diphenylcyclopropenone (DPC). The V call is TRBV12-3 or TRBV12-4, the J call TRBJ2-1; tentatively, D is TRBD2 (7 bases). The CDR3, as DNA: TGTGCCAGCAGTTTACCGGGGGGCGGTTGGAGGAATGAGCAGTTCTTC. Its translation: CASSLPGGGWRNEQFF.